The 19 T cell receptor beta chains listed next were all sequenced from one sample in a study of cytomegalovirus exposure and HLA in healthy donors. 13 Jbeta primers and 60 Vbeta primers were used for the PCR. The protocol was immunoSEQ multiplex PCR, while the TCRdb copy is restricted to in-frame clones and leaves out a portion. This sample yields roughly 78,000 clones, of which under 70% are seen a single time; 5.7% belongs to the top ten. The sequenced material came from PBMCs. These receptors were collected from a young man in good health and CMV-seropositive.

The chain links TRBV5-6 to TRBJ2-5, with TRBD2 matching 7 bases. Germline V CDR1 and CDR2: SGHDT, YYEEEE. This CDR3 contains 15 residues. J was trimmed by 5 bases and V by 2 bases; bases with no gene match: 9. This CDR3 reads CASSFRQMGGETQYF. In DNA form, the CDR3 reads TGTGCCAGCAGCTTCCGACAGATGGGAGGGGAGACCCAGTACTTC. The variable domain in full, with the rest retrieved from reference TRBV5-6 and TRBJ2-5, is DAGVTQSPTHLIKTRGQQVTLRCSPKSGHDTVSWYQQALGQGPQFIFQYYEEEERQRGNFPDRFSGHQFPNYSSELNVNALLLGDSALYLCASSFRQMGGETQYFGPGTRLLVL.

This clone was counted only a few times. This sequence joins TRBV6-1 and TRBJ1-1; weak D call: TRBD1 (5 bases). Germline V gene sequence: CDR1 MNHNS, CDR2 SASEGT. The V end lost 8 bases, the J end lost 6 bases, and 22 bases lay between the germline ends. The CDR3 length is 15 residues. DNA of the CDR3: TGTGCCAGCCTGGACACCGGGTCGCCCCCCCCTGAAGCTTTCTTT. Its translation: CASLDTGSPPPEAFF.

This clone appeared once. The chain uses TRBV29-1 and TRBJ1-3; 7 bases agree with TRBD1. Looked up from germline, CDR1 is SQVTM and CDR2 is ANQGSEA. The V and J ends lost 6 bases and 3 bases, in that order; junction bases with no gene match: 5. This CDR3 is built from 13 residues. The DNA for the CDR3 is TGCAGCGTCGCGACAGGGTTTGGAAACACCATATATTTT. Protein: CSVATGFGNTIYF.

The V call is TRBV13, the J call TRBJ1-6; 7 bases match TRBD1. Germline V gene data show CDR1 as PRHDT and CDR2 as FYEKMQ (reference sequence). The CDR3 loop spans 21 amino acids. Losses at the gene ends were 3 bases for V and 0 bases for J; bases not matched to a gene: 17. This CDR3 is CASSLFRIGPTGSSYNSPLHF. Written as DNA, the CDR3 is TGTGCCAGCAGCTTGTTTAGGATCGGTCCGACAGGGAGCTCCTATAATTCACCCCTCCACTTT.

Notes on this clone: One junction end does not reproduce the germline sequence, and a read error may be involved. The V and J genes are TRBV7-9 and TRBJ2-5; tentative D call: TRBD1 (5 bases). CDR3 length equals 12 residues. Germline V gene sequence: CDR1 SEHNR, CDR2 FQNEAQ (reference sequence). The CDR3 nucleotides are TGTTCCAGCAGCTTAAGGGGAGAGACCCAGTACTTC. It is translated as CSSSLRGETQYF.

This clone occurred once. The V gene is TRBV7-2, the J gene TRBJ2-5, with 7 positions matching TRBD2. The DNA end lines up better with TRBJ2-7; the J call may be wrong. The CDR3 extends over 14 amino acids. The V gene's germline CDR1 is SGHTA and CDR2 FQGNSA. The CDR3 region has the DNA TGTGCCAGCAGCTTGGAGCTGGGGGGGTACGAGCAGTACTTC. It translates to CASSLELGGYEQYF.

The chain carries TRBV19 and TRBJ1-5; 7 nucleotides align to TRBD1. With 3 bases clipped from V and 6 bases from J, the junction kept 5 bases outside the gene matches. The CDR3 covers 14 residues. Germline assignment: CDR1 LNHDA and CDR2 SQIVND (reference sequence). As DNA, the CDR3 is TGTGCCAGTAGTATTGACAGGGCGGGTCAGCCCCAGCATTTT. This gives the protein CASSIDRAGQPQHF.

Here the CDR3 reads CAFSSGANVLTF. CDR3 bases: TGTGCCTTCTCCTCTGGGGCCAACGTCCTGACTTTC. The chain is built from TRBV13 and TRBJ2-6; no reliable D call. Per the germline V gene, CDR1 is PRHDT and CDR2 is FYEKMQ (reference sequence). The CDR3 spans 12 residues. Trimming left V 11 bases short and J 0 bases short, with 5 bases between.

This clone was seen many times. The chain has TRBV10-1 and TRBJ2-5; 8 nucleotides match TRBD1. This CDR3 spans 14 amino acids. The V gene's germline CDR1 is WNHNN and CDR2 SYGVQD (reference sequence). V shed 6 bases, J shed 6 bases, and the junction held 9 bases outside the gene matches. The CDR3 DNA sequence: TGCGCCAGCAGGAAGGACAGGGAAGAAAAGACCCAGTACTTC. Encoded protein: CASRKDREEKTQYF.

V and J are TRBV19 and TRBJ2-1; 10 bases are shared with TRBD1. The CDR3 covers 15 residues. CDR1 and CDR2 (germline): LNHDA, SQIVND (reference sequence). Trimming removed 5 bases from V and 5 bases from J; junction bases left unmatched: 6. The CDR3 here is CASSPDRGLDNEQFF. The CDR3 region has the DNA TGTGCCAGTAGTCCCGACAGGGGGCTTGACAATGAGCAGTTCTTC.

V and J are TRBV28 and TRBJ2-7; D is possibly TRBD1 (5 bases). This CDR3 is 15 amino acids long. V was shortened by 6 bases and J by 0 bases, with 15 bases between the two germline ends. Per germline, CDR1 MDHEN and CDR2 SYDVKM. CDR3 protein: CASSDTSTDSYEQYF. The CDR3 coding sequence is TGTGCCAGCAGCGATACCTCGACAGACTCCTACGAGCAGTACTTC.

The CDR3 DNA sequence: TGTGCCAGCAGTTTGGGCATCGGGAGGTACGAGCAGTACTTC. This sequence encodes CASSLGIGRYEQYF. The chain is built from TRBV27 and TRBJ2-7, with TRBD2 identical over 7 bases. Germline CDR1 is MNHEY and CDR2 is SMNVEV (reference sequence). This CDR3 spans 14 amino acids. V trimming: 3 bases; J trimming: 4 bases; junction bases outside the gene matches: 6.

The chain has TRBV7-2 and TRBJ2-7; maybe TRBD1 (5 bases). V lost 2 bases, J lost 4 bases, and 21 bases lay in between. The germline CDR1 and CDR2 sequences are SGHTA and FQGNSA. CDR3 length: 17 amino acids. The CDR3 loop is CASSLKPPLQGTYEQYF. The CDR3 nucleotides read TGTGCCAGCAGCTTAAAACCCCCTCTCCAGGGCACTTACGAGCAGTACTTC. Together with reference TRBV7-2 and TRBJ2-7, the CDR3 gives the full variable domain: GAGVSQSPSNKVTEKGKDVELRCDPISGHTALYWYRQSLGQGLEFLIYFQGNSAPDKSGLPSDRFSAERTGGSVSTLTIQRTQQEDSAVYLCASSLKPPLQGTYEQYFGPGTRLTVT.

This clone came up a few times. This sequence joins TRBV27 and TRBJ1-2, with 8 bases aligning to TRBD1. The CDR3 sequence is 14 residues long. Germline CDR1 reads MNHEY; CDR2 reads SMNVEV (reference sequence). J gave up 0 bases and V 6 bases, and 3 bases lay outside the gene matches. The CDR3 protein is CASSVQGANYGYTF. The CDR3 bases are TGTGCCAGCAGCGTACAGGGGGCTAACTATGGCTACACCTTC.

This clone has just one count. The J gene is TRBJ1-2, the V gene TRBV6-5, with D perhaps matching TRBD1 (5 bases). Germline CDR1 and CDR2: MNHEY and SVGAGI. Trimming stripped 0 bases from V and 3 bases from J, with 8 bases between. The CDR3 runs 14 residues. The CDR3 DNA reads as TGTGCCAGCAGTTACTCGAAGGGGTACTATGGCTACACCTTC. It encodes CASSYSKGYYGYTF.

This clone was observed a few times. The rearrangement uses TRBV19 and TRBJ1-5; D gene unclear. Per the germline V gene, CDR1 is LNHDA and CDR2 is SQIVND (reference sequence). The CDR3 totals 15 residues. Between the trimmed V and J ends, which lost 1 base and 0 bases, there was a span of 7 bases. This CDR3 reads CASSIGGNSNQPQHF. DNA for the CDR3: TGTGCCAGTAGTATAGGCGGAAATAGCAATCAGCCCCAGCATTTT.

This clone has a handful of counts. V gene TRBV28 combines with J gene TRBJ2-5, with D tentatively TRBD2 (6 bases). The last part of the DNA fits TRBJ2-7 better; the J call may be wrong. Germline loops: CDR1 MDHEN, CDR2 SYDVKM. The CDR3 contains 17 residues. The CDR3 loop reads CASSTLGGSGPPYEQYF. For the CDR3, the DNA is TGTGCCAGCAGTACCCTCGGGGGTAGCGGACCTCCCTACGAGCAGTACTTC.

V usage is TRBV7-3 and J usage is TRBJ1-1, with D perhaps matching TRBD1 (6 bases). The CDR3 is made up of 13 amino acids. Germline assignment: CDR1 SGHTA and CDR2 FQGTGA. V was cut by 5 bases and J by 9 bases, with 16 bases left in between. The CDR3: CASSPSGGAKAFF. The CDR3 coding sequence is TGTGCCAGCAGCCCCTCTGGGGGGGCGAAAGCTTTCTTT.

In nucleotides, the CDR3 is TGTGCCAGCAGTCACGGACTTACCGGGGGCTACACCTTC. Translated, it gives CASSHGLTGGYTF. The chain joins TRBV28 to TRBJ1-2; D call uncertain. Germline V gene data show CDR1 as MDHEN and CDR2 as SYDVKM. V dropped 5 bases and J dropped 8 bases, with 15 bases sitting between them. This CDR3 spans 13 amino acids.